The sequence of this T cell receptor beta chain was determined in a study of blood T cells in healthy people across ages. Whole-study results and caveats: Age brought a roughly linear fall in TCR beta diversity measured per million T cells.

This clonotype was picked up one time. Its matching antigen is unknown. The authors ran a second PCR of roughly 6 to 12 cycles using a sample-barcoded 5' primer and a J-beta primer mix. TCRdb processed the 5' RACE reads anew with MiXCR; each CDR3 protein has one entry. Of roughly 1,800,000 distinct CDR3 sequences listed, roughly 52% were seen once; the top ten hold approximately 2.1%. The study recruited healthy Caucasian donors from Russia who were aged about 6 to 95. CDR3 length equals 15 residues. V dropped 0 bases and J dropped 1 base, with 9 bases sitting between them. Germline CDR1 is SGHDN and CDR2 is FVKESK.

Sequencing was done on a sample of blood. The chain couples TRBV14 to TRBJ1-2, with no clear D. The receptor was derived from a woman aged 40 to 50 in good health. The CDR3 sequence is CASSQDTRGNYGYTF. The CDR3, as DNA: TGTGCCAGCAGCCAAGATACGCGGGGTAACTATGGCTACACCTTC. Full variable domain (remainder filled in from reference TRBV14 and TRBJ1-2): EAGVTQFPSHSVIEKGQTVTLRCDPISGHDNLYWYRRVMGKEIKFLLHFVKESKQDESGMPNNRFLAERTGGTYSTLKVQPAELEDSGVYFCASSQDTRGNYGYTFGSGTRLTVV.